This T cell receptor beta chain was recovered during a study of early T cells in non-severe SARS-CoV-2 infection. Study-wide findings and caveats: Using VDJdb, the matching emphasized anti-spike CD8 responses while missing private and CD4 specificities.

Researchers tagged individual cDNA molecules with unique molecular identifiers. TCRdb used MiXCR to reprocess the 5' RACE reads, holding one entry per CDR3 protein. The repertoire holds around 61,000 distinct CDR3 sequences, with around 13% as singletons. This clonotype was found many times. The antigen remains undetermined. This CDR3 contains 16 residues. V dropped 4 bases and J dropped 0 bases, with 15 bases sitting between them. Germline assignment: CDR1 GTSNPN and CDR2 SVGIG (reference sequence). This TCR came from an adult who was a healthcare worker with PCR-confirmed SARS-CoV-2 infection or an uninfected control (not recorded which). The V call is TRBV30, the J call TRBJ2-2; D may be TRBD1 or TRBD2 (5 bases each). Sequencing was performed on whole blood. This CDR3 is CAWKVGATANTGELFF. CDR3 coding DNA: TGTGCCTGGAAGGTCGGGGCGACCGCGAACACCGGGGAGCTGTTTTTT.